This T cell receptor (beta chain) was captured by sequencing in a study of blood T cell repertoires in COVID-19. Study summary: Acute and convalescent COVID-19 samples came from the United States, Italy and Spain. The cDNA or gDNA used as material had been derived from T cells, B-cell-depleted T cells, or PBMCs.

In the authors' workflow: For nucleated cells, counts were estimated from reference gene primer amplification. Assay used: immunoSEQ multiplex PCR; TCRdb lists only in-frame clones, some missing. Clonal size and the V and J genes are those of that table, whereas D and trimming came from the DNA. The sample holds about 150,000 clones, roughly three quarters seen once. Germline V gene data show CDR1 as LGHNA and CDR2 as YNFKEQ. Germline trimming cut 1 base from V and 4 bases from J; bases unmatched to any gene: 9. CDR3 length: 17 residues. This receptor was taken from a man between 60 and 75 years old with acute or convalescent COVID-19. The source material was peripheral blood. V gene TRBV4-2 combines with J gene TRBJ2-5; TRBD2 aligns across 10 bases. The CDR3 here is CASSQGELAGLVETQYF. The CDR3 coding sequence is TGTGCCAGCAGCCAAGGGGAACTAGCGGGGTTGGTAGAGACCCAGTACTTC.